This T cell receptor (beta chain) derives from a study of T cells in Graves' hyperthyroidism and ophthalmopathy. This clonotype was observed a single time. As yet, its antigen is unknown. General study points: Blood also held most thyroid clonotypes expanded beyond 0.001.

The TCR beta CDR3 regions underwent amplification using RNA transcripts as the source. A set of HTBI primers served as the primers for a first-round RT-PCR of the TCR CDR3. A single record per CDR3 protein comes from TCRdb applying MiXCR to the multiplex PCR reads. Among 400,000 to 450,000 distinct CDR3 sequences, 14% to 15% were seen once, and the ten largest hold about 13%. The CDR3 is 15 residues long. Trimming stripped 3 bases from V and 6 bases from J, with 17 bases between. The source of this sequence is a man aged 18 to 29 with Graves' ophthalmopathy. The J gene is TRBJ1-1, the V gene TRBV12-3 or TRBV12-4; D may be TRBD1 (5 bases). Specimen: blood. This CDR3 reads CASSLVLAGLAEAFF. DNA of the CDR3: TGTGCCAGCAGTTTGGTTTTGGCAGGGCTCGCTGAAGCTTTCTTT.